This is a list of T cell receptor beta chains from one sample in a study of shared clonotypes between healthy human individuals. TCRdb's table, derived via immunoSEQ multiplex PCR, lists solely in-frame clones and lacks some. The sample lists 1.4 million to 1.5 million clones; approximately 96% were seen once. Sample: naive CD4+ T cells sorted from blood. The receptors stem from a man aged 30-40 years in good health. CDR3s include the opening cysteine and the closing phenylalanine or tryptophan. The order of the fields is D gene, clone size, V gene, J gene, CDR3 DNA, CDR3 protein. The D gene is left open where the match is weak. Clone size is stated in some rows and not others, as once, few, many or a class when expanded.

-	-	TRBV5-1	TRBJ2-1	TGCGCCAGCAGCTTGGTAATCGCAGGGAATTACAATGAGCAGTTCTTC	CASSLVIAGNYNEQFF
TRBD2	-	TRBV19	TRBJ2-1	TGTGCCAGTAGTATATGGACTAGCGGGATCTACAATGAGCAGTTCTTC	CASSIWTSGIYNEQFF
TRBD1	-	TRBV6-1	TRBJ2-7	TGTGCCAGCAGGGCCAACCGGGACAGGGCCTGGGAGCAGTACTTC	CASRANRDRAWEQYF
TRBD2	-	TRBV4-3	TRBJ2-3	TGCGCCAGCAGCCAAGAGCGGGAGTTGGTAGATACGCAGTATTTT	CASSQERELVDTQYF
TRBD2	-	TRBV5-1	TRBJ2-1	TGCGCCAGCAGCTTCTTAGCGGGGGCAGACAATGAGCAGTTCTTC	CASSFLAGADNEQFF
-	-	TRBV10-1	TRBJ1-5	TGCGCCAGCAGTGAGTCGACGTCAGGGAGTCAGCCCCAGCATTTT	CASSESTSGSQPQHF
TRBD1	-	TRBV11-3	TRBJ2-3	TGTGCCAGCAGAACCCATCCCCCGTCCGGGACAGGGCTTACAGATACGCAGTATTTT	CASRTHPPSGTGLTDTQYF
TRBD1	once	TRBV9	TRBJ1-4	TGTGCCAGCAGCGTAGACCCAGGGGGTGGCCGGGAAAAACTGTTTTTT	CASSVDPGGGREKLFF
-	-	TRBV28	TRBJ2-7	TGTGCCAGCAGCCCGGCGCTAGGCGCCCACTCCTACGAGCAGTACTTC	CASSPALGAHSYEQYF
-	-	TRBV7-3	TRBJ2-1	TGTGCCAGCAGCCCCAGCGACAATGAGCAGTTCTTC	CASSPSDNEQFF
-	-	TRBV2	TRBJ2-7	TGTGCCAGCAACGGGGCCAGGCAATCACCAGTCTACGAGCAGTACTTC	CASNGARQSPVYEQYF
TRBD1	-	TRBV6-1	TRBJ1-2	TGTGCCAGCAGTTCGGGCAGGGGGTATGGCTACACCTTC	CASSSGRGYGYTF
-	-	TRBV19	TRBJ2-5	TGTGCCAGTAGTGCCGGGGTGTTTACAGAGACCCAGTACTTC	CASSAGVFTETQYF
-	-	TRBV11-2	TRBJ2-1	TGTGCCAGCAGCTTCGTTTGGATCGGGGGGCGATACAATGAGCAGTTCTTC	CASSFVWIGGRYNEQFF
-	-	TRBV7-9	TRBJ2-7	TGTGCCAGCAGCTTATCACAGGTAAACTACGAGCAGTACTTC	CASSLSQVNYEQYF
TRBD1	-	TRBV6-1	TRBJ1-2	TGTGCCATCGGGACAGGACTGTATGGCTACACCTTC	CAIGTGLYGYTF
TRBD1	-	TRBV25-1	TRBJ1-2	TGTGCCAGCAGTGAATTGCGACAGGGAGGGGACTATGGCTACACCTTC	CASSELRQGGDYGYTF
-	-	TRBV4-1	TRBJ1-3	TGCGCCAGCAGCCAAGTGGCCGGAAACACCATATATTTT	CASSQVAGNTIYF
TRBD1	once	TRBV18	TRBJ2-1	TGTGCCAGCTCACCACCTGGGGGTCAGGGGGCATTCAATGAGCAGTTCTTC	CASSPPGGQGAFNEQFF
TRBD2	-	TRBV4-1	TRBJ2-3	TGCGCCAGCACTTTAGCGGGAGGGCCGGTAGATACGCAGTATTTT	CASTLAGGPVDTQYF
-	-	TRBV2	TRBJ2-5	TGTGCCAGCAGTGAAGCGCTTTTCCTTTTAGGCTCAGGGCGCCTTAAGGAGACCCAGTACTTC	CASSEALFLLGSGRLKETQYF
TRBD1	-	TRBV2	TRBJ2-5	TGTGCCAGCAGCGGGACAGGCCAAGAGACCCAGTACTTC	CASSGTGQETQYF
-	once	TRBV7-3	TRBJ2-1	TGTGCCAGCAGCTTTTTTTCGGGGAAAAGCTCCTACAATGAGCAGTTCTTC	CASSFFSGKSSYNEQFF
-	-	TRBV2	TRBJ1-5	TGTGCCAGCACCCCGGAAAGGGGAGCAGATCAGCCCCAGCATTTT	CASTPERGADQPQHF
-	-	TRBV28	TRBJ2-2	TGTGCCAGCAGTTCGGGCACCAGGCCGGAGGGCGGGGAGCTGTTTTTT	CASSSGTRPEGGELFF
-	-	TRBV6-5	TRBJ2-2	TGTGCCAGCAGTTACTTGGGGGGAGGGGGTACCGGGGAGCTGTTTTTT	CASSYLGGGGTGELFF
-	-	TRBV28	TRBJ2-1	TGTGCCAGCAGCCCGGGCCGAACAGTGGATGAGCAGTTCTTC	CASSPGRTVDEQFF
-	-	TRBV28	TRBJ1-5	TGTGCCAGCAGTTTAGCTTCGGCAGGGGAACGACAGCCCCAGCATTTT	CASSLASAGERQPQHF
TRBD1	-	TRBV28	TRBJ2-5	TGTGCCAGCAGTTCACAGGGGGCTTTAGAGACCCAGTACTTC	CASSSQGALETQYF
-	-	TRBV6-5	TRBJ2-3	TGTGCCAGCAGTTATCCGGGCACAGATACGCAGTATTTT	CASSYPGTDTQYF
-	-	TRBV5-1	TRBJ2-5	TGCGCCAGCAGCCGATGGACAGTAGACCAAGAGACCCAGTACTTC	CASSRWTVDQETQYF
-	-	TRBV18	TRBJ2-2	TGTGCCAGCTCACCAGCGGGACGGAACACCGGGGAGCTGTTTTTT	CASSPAGRNTGELFF
-	-	TRBV27	TRBJ1-1	TGTGCCAGCAGTGAAGGACAGAAACTTTCGAACACTGAAGCTTTCTTT	CASSEGQKLSNTEAFF
TRBD1	-	TRBV30	TRBJ2-7	TGTGCCTGGGGTAGGACAGGCTACGAGCAGTACTTC	CAWGRTGYEQYF
-	-	TRBV7-3	TRBJ2-1	TGTGCCAGCAGCTTAACAGGTTACAATGAGCAGTTCTTC	CASSLTGYNEQFF
-	-	TRBV10-1	TRBJ2-7	TGCGCCAGCAGTGAGACGCGCGGGGTCGAAGAGCAGTACTTC	CASSETRGVEEQYF
-	-	TRBV28	TRBJ1-2	TGTGCCAGCAGTTCTCCGGGACGGGTTAAAGGTGGCTACACCTTC	CASSSPGRVKGGYTF
-	-	TRBV27	TRBJ2-7	TGTGCCAGCAGTCCCCGGGACGGTAACTACGAGCAGTACTTC	CASSPRDGNYEQYF
TRBD1	-	TRBV29-1	TRBJ2-3	TGCAGCGTTCCTCCGGGACAGGGGACAGATACGCAGTATTTT	CSVPPGQGTDTQYF
-	-	TRBV6-6	TRBJ1-5	TGTGCCAGCAGAAACCGGGACACCTATCAGCCCCAGCATTTT	CASRNRDTYQPQHF
-	-	TRBV9	TRBJ2-2	TGTGCCAGCAGCGTACTTCAGGACGCGAACACCGGGGAGCTGTTTTTT	CASSVLQDANTGELFF
TRBD1	-	TRBV18	TRBJ2-7	TGTGCCAGCTCACCGCTCAGGGGGACAAATGTTAAAACCTACGAGCAGTACTTC	CASSPLRGTNVKTYEQYF
TRBD2	-	TRBV6-4	TRBJ2-1	TGTGCCAGCAGTGACTCACTAGCGGGAGGGAATGAGCAGTTCTTC	CASSDSLAGGNEQFF
TRBD2	once	TRBV7-3	TRBJ2-7	TGTGCCAGCAGCTTAAACCTAGCGGCAGAGCAGTACTTC	CASSLNLAAEQYF
-	once	TRBV7-8	TRBJ2-1	TGTGCCAGCAGCTTAGTGTTAGGACCCCTCTACAATGAGCAGTTCTTC	CASSLVLGPLYNEQFF
-	-	TRBV5-1	TRBJ2-3	TGCGCCAGCAGCTCGCCCCCGGACCCGGCGGCAGATACGCAGTATTTT	CASSSPPDPAADTQYF
-	-	TRBV5-4	TRBJ2-3	TGTGCCAGCAGCGGGGTGGGGACAGATACGCAGTATTTT	CASSGVGTDTQYF
TRBD1	-	TRBV6-4	TRBJ2-1	TGTGCCAGCAGTCCCGGGACAGGGGGCCGTGGTGAGCAGTTCTTC	CASSPGTGGRGEQFF
-	-	TRBV25-1	TRBJ2-5	TGTGCCAGCAGACGGGGCGGGGGCCTTCAAGAGACCCAGTACTTC	CASRRGGGLQETQYF
TRBD1	-	TRBV6-6	TRBJ1-5	TGTGCCAGCAGTTACACCCAAGGGGGCAGCAATCAGCCCCAGCATTTT	CASSYTQGGSNQPQHF
TRBD2	-	TRBV27	TRBJ2-1	TGTGCCAGCAGTACTATGCTTGGGCTAGCGGGAGTAACGCAGCAGTTCTTC	CASSTMLGLAGVTQQFF
TRBD1	-	TRBV4-1	TRBJ2-7	TGCGCCAGCAGCCCCTTCTGGGACAGCCTCTACGAGCAGTACTTC	CASSPFWDSLYEQYF
-	once	TRBV16	TRBJ2-7	TGTGCCAGCAGCCAACAACGCCTGGGGCAGCGCCCTTCACGGCACTACGAGCAGTACTTC	CASSQQRLGQRPSRHYEQYF
-	-	TRBV2	TRBJ2-7	TGTGCCAGCAGTGAACGGCACAACTCCTACGAGCAGTACTTC	CASSERHNSYEQYF
TRBD2	-	TRBV9	TRBJ2-3	TGTGCCAGCAGCGCAGGACTAGCGGGATACACAGATACGCAGTATTTT	CASSAGLAGYTDTQYF